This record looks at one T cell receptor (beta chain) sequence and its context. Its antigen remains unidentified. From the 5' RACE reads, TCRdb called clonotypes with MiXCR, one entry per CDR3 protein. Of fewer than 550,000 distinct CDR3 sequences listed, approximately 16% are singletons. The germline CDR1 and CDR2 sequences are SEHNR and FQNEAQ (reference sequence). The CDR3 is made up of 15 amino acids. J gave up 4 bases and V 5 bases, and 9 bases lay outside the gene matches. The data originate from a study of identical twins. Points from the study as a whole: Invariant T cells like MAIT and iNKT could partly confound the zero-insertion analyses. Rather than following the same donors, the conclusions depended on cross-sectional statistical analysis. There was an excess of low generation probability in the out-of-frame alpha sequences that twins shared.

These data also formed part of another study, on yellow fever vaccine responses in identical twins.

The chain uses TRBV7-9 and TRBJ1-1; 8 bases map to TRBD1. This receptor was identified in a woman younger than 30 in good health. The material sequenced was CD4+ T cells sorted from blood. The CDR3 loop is CASSTRQGLRTEAFF. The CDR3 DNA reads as TGTGCCAGCAGCACTCGACAGGGGTTGCGCACTGAAGCTTTCTTT.